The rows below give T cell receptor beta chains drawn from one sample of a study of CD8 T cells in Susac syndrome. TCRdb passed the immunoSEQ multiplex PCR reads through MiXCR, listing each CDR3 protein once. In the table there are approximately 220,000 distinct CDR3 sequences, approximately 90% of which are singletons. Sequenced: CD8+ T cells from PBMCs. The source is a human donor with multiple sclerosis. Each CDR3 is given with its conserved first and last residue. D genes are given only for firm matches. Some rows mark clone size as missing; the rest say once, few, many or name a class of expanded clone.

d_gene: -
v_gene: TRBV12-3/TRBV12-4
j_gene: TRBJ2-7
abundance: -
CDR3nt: TGTGCCAGCAGTTTATCCCTCCAGGCCACCTACGAGCAGTACTTC
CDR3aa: CASSLSLQATYEQYF

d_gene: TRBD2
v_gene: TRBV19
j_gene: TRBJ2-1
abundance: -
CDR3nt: TGTGCCAGTAGTATCTGGGCTAGCGGGCCAACTAATGAGCAGTTCTTC
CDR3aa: CASSIWASGPTNEQFF

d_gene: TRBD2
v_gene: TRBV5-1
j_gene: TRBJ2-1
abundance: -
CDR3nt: TGCGCCAGCAGCTTTAGCGGGGACGGCTACAATGAGCAGTTCTTC
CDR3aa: CASSFSGDGYNEQFF

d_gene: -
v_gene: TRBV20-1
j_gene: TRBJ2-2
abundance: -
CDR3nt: TGCAGTGCTTTCCCCCTGGGGGCAGGCGACACCGGGGAGCTGTTTTTT
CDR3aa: CSAFPLGAGDTGELFF

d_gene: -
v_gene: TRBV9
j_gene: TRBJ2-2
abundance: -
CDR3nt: TGTGCCAGCAGCGTACGGACAAGCAACACCGGGGAGCTGTTTTTT
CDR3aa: CASSVRTSNTGELFF

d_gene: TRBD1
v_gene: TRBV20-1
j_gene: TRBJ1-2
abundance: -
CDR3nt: TGCAGTGCTAGGCCGCAGGACAGGAGCTACTCTTTATCTGGCTACACCTTC
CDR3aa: CSARPQDRSYSLSGYTF

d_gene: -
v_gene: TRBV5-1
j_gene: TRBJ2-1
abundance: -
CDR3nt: TGCGCCAGCATGGCGGGACTTCAACCCTTAGGTGAGCAGTTCTTC
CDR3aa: CASMAGLQPLGEQFF

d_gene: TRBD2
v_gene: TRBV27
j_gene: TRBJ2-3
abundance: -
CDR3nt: TGTGCCAGCAGTTTAGGGACTAGCGGAATGACAGATACGCAGTATTTT
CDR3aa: CASSLGTSGMTDTQYF

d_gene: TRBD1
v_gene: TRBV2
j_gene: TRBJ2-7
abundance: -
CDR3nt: TGTGCCAGCAGGGGGACAGACCACAAGGAGCAGTACTTC
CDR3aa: CASRGTDHKEQYF

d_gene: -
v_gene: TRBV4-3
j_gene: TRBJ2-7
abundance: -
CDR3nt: TGCGCCAGCAGCCAAGGCGACGCAGGCTACGAGCAGTACTTC
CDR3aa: CASSQGDAGYEQYF

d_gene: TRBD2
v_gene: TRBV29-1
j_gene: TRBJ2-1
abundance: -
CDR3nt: TGCAGCGATGGACTAGCCTACAATGAGCAGTTCTTC
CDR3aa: CSDGLAYNEQFF

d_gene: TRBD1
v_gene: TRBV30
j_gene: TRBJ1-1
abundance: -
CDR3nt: TGTGCCTGGACCAGGGACAGTTTGAACACTGAAGCTTTCTTT
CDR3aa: CAWTRDSLNTEAFF

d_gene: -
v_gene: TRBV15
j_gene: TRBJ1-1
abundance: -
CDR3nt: TGTGCCACCAGCAGAGATTCCGGTCGGGAAGCTTTCTTT
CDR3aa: CATSRDSGREAFF

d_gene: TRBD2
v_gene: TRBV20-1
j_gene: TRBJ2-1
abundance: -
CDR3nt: TGCAGTGCTAGTGGGCTAGCGGGGGAAAATGAGCAGTTCTTC
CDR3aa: CSASGLAGENEQFF

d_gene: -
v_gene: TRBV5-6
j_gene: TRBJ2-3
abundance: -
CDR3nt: TGTGCCAGCAGCTTTGTGGGGGGGCAAGCAGATACGCAGTATTTT
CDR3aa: CASSFVGGQADTQYF

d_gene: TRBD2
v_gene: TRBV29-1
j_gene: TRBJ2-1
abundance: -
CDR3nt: TGCAGCGTTGAAGAGGGGACTAGCGGCCTATACAATGAGCAGTTCTTC
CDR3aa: CSVEEGTSGLYNEQFF

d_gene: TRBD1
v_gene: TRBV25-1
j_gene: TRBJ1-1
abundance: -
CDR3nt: TGTGCCAGCAGTGCTACAGGGGGGAACACTGAAGCTTTCTTT
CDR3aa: CASSATGGNTEAFF

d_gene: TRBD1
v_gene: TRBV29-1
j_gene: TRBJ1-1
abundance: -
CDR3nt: TGCAGCGCCTGCCGACAGGGCACGAACACTGAAGCTTTCTTT
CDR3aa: CSACRQGTNTEAFF

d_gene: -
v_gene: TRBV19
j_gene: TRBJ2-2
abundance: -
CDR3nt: TGTGCCAGTAGTAGCGGCCCACCCTTTTCCACCACCGGGGAGCTGTTTTTT
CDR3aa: CASSSGPPFSTTGELFF

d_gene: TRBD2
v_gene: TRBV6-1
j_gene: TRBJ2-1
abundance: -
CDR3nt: TGTGCCAGCAGGGAGCGGGACGGCTACAATGAGCAGTTCTTC
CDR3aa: CASRERDGYNEQFF

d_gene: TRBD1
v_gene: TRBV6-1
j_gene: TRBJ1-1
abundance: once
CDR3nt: TGTGCCAGCAGAGTCCGGGACAGGGGCCGGGACACTGAAGCTTTCTTT
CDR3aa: CASRVRDRGRDTEAFF

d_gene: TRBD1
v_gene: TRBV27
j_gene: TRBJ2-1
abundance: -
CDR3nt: TGTGCCAGCAGTTCCCTAACCGGGACAGCTTACAATGAGCAGTTCTTC
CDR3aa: CASSSLTGTAYNEQFF

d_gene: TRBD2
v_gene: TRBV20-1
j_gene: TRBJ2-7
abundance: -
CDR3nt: TGCAGTGCTACCTCCGTGACTAGCGGGAGCTACGAGCAGTACTTC
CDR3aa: CSATSVTSGSYEQYF

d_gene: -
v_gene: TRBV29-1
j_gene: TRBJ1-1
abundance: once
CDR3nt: TGCAGCGTGTCCGGGACACTGAACACTGAAGCTTTCTTT
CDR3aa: CSVSGTLNTEAFF

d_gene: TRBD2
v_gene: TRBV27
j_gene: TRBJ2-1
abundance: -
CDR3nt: TGTGCCAGCAGTTACGGGGGGGGGCCAAATGAGCAGTTCTTC
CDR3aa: CASSYGGGPNEQFF

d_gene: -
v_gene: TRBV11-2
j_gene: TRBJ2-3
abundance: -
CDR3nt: TGTGCCAGCAGCTCAGGGGACCGCACAGATACGCAGTATTTT
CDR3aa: CASSSGDRTDTQYF

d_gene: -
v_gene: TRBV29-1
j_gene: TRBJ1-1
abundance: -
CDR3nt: TGCAGCGTTGAATTGGAGGGGTGGAACACTGAAGCTTTCTTT
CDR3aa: CSVELEGWNTEAFF

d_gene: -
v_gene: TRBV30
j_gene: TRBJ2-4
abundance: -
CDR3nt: TGTGCCTGGAGCCCCCCGGCGGGAAACATTCAGTACTTC
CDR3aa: CAWSPPAGNIQYF

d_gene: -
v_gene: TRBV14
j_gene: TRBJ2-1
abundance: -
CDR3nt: TGTGCCAGCAGCCTCACCCCGTGGAATGAGCAGTTCTTC
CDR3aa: CASSLTPWNEQFF

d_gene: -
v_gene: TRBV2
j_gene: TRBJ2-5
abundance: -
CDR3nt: TGTGCCAGCAGTCCTCCAGCGGGTTTTTCATGGGAGACCCAGTACTTC
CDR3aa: CASSPPAGFSWETQYF

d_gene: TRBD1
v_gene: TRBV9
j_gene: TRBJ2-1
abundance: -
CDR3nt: TGTGCCAGCAGCGTGAACAGGGGGGAGCAGTTCTTC
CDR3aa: CASSVNRGEQFF

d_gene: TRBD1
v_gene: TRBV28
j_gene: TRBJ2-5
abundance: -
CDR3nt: TGTGCCAGCGTAACTGACAGGGGGGCAAACCAAGAGACCCAGTACTTC
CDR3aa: CASVTDRGANQETQYF

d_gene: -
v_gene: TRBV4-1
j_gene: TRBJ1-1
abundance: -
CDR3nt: TGCGCCAGCAGCCACCCAGGGTCGGCTGAAGCTTTCTTT
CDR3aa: CASSHPGSAEAFF

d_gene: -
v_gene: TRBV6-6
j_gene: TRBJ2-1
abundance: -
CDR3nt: TGTGCCAGCAGTTACCTTTCAAAAGGAGATGAGCAGTTCTTC
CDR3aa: CASSYLSKGDEQFF

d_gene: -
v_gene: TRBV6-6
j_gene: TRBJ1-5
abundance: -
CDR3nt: TGTGCCAGCAGTTATTTTAGCAATCAGCCCCAGCATTTT
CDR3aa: CASSYFSNQPQHF

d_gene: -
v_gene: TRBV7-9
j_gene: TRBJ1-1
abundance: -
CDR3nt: TGTGACACCCGACAGATTTTGAACACTGAAGCTTTCTTT
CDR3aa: CDTRQILNTEAFF

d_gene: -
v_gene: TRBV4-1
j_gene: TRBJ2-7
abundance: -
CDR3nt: TGCGCCAGCAGCCAATCGCAGGGCTACGAGCAGTACTTC
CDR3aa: CASSQSQGYEQYF

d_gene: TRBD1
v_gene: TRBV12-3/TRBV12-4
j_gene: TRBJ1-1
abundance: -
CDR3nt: TGTGCCAGCAGTTGGACAGGGGCTGAAGCTTTCTTT
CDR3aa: CASSWTGAEAFF

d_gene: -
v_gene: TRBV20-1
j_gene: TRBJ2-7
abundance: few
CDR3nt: TGCAGTGCTAGACGAGCCCTAACAGGGTCCTACGAGCAGTACTTC
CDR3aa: CSARRALTGSYEQYF

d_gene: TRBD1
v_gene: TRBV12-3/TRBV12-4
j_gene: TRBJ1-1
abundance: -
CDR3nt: TGTGCCAGCAGACCCGGACAGGGGTTTGAAGCTTTCTTT
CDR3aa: CASRPGQGFEAFF